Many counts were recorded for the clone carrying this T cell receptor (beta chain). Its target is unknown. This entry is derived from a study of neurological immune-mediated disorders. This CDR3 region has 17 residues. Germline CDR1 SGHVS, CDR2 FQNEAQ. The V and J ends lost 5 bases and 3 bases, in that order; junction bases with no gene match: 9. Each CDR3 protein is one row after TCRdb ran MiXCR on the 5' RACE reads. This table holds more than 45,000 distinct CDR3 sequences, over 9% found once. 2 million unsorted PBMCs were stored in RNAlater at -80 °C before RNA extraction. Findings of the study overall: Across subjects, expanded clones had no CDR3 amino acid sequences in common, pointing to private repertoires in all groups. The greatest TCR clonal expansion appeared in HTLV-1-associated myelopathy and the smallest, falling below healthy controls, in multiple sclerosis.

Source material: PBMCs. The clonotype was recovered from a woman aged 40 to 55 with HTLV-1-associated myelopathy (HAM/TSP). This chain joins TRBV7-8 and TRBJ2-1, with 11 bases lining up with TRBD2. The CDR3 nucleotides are TGTGCCAGCAGCCGAGATAGCGGGGGGGTTAACTACAATGAGCAGTTCTTC. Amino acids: CASSRDSGGVNYNEQFF.